Here is one T cell receptor beta chain with its context. Its target is not known. The primer mix had 60 Vbeta and 13 Jbeta primers. Some clones are missing from TCRdb's copy, which holds only in-frame ones; the method was immunoSEQ multiplex PCR. The table lists approximately 180,000 clones, 75% to 80% of them singletons. Trimming removed 5 bases at V and 2 bases at J, with 14 bases between. CDR3 length equals 14 residues. Germline CDR1 and CDR2: SQVTM and ANQGSEA. The data were taken from a study of cytomegalovirus exposure and HLA in healthy donors. Overall study results and limits: A few CMV-associated chains proved CMV antigen-specific in vitro. For most TCR beta V segments, an earlier analysis put the productive rate at about 90% or about 30% of the time. Sequencing depth roughly uniform across donors was assumed in presence/absence analyses.

The sample consisted of PBMCs. V usage is TRBV29-1 and J usage is TRBJ2-3; perhaps TRBD2 as D (5 bases). This TCR came from a man in his forties or fifties in good health and CMV-seropositive. The CDR3 spells CSVTAGGYTDTQYF. The CDR3 bases are TGCAGCGTTACTGCTGGCGGGTACACAGATACGCAGTATTTT.